Each of the 20 T cell receptor beta chains below was sequenced from the same sample in a study of CD8 T cells in ankylosing spondylitis. Their antigen targets remain unknown. Notes on the study in general: What seemed typical of ankylosing spondylitis blood was a TCR beta motif built from about 8 highly homologous variants.

TCRdb called the 5' RACE reads again in MiXCR, with one record for every CDR3 protein. The data hold around 480,000 distinct CDR3 sequences, with roughly 17% observed a single time. Source material: blood, either unsorted or a sorted T cell fraction (not recorded which). The receptors stem from a male donor with ankylosing spondylitis.

The chain carries TRBV12-3 or TRBV12-4 and TRBJ1-3; D might be TRBD1 (6 bases). The V end lost 2 bases, the J end lost 4 bases, and 9 bases lay between the germline ends. This CDR3 spans 14 amino acids. In DNA form, the CDR3 reads TGTGCCAGCAGTTTACGGGGGCCCGGAAACACCATATATTTT. It yields the protein CASSLRGPGNTIYF.

In its sample, this clonotype was seen a few times. The chain combines TRBV2 with TRBJ2-2, with 8 positions matching TRBD2. V lost 4 bases and J lost 4; bases outside the gene matches: 5. The CDR3 totals 15 residues. The germline V gene has CDR1 SNHLY and CDR2 FYNNEI. Written as DNA, the CDR3 is TGTGCCAGCAGTGTACGGGAGGGCCCCACCGGGGAGCTGTTTTTT. Its translation: CASSVREGPTGELFF.

This chain links TRBV5-1 with TRBJ2-3; 8 bases line up with TRBD2. Germline CDR1 is SGHRS and CDR2 is YFSETQ. This CDR3 is built from 16 residues. V dropped 4 bases and J dropped 5; count of bases not matched to a gene: 12. In DNA form, the CDR3 reads TGCGCCAGCAGCGTATCAGGGTGGGCGGGAGGAGATACGCAGTATTTT. Translation: CASSVSGWAGGDTQYF.

The rearrangement uses TRBV20-1 and TRBJ1-2; D is possibly TRBD1 (5 bases). This CDR3 spans 13 amino acids. Looked up from germline, CDR1 is DFQATT and CDR2 is SNEGSKA (reference sequence). CDR3 in amino acids: CSVSPGQNYGYTF. As DNA, the CDR3 is TGCAGCGTATCCCCAGGGCAGAACTATGGCTACACCTTC.

At least ten counts were recorded for this clonotype. The rearrangement uses TRBV12-3 or TRBV12-4 and TRBJ1-4; D remains ambiguous. Trimming cost V 4 bases and J 4 bases, with 10 bases left between them. The CDR3 is 14 amino acids. CDR3 loop: CASSSGPLNEKLFF. As DNA, the CDR3 is TGTGCCAGCAGTTCCGGGCCGCTTAATGAAAAACTGTTTTTT.

The chain has TRBV19 and TRBJ1-1, with 10 bases that match TRBD1. Germline lookup yields CDR1 LNHDA and CDR2 SQIVND (reference sequence). After removal of 9 bases from V and 3 bases from J, the junction contained 7 bases not matched to a gene. The length of the CDR3 is 14 residues. The CDR3 bases are TGTGCCAGCATCCCGGGACAGGGGTACACTGAAGCTTTCTTT. Translated: CASIPGQGYTEAFF.

The rearrangement links TRBV11-2 to TRBJ2-2; D gene ambiguous. The CDR3 loop spans 14 amino acids. Trimming stripped 5 bases from V and 8 bases from J, with 15 bases between. CDR1 is SGHAT, CDR2 FQNNGV, per germline. The CDR3 nucleotides read TGTGCCAGCAGCCCGTTTCTAGGCCGTGGGGAGCTGTTTTTT. This encodes CASSPFLGRGELFF.

V gene TRBV4-2 combines with J gene TRBJ1-1, with D perhaps TRBD1 (5 bases). Germline V gives CDR1 LGHNA, CDR2 YNFKEQ. The CDR3 consists of 12 residues. Between the trimmed V and J ends, which lost 2 bases and 6 bases, there was a span of 7 bases. DNA for the CDR3: TGTGCCAGCAGCCAACAGGGTCCTGAAGCTTTCTTT. Encoded protein: CASSQQGPEAFF.

This chain uses TRBV20-1 with TRBJ1-1; no firm D call. V gave up 5 bases and J gave up 6 bases, with 22 bases separating them. The CDR3 contains 15 residues. Germline V gene data show CDR1 as DFQATT and CDR2 as SNEGSKA (reference sequence). The CDR3 DNA is TGCAGTGCTCATCTTCACGAGGAGGGTCTGCCTGAAGCTTTCTTT. Amino acids: CSAHLHEEGLPEAFF.

The V call is TRBV12-3 or TRBV12-4, the J call TRBJ2-7, with 7 bases that match TRBD2. The trim removed 7 bases at V and 5 bases at J, leaving 14 bases unmatched. The CDR3 loop spans 15 amino acids. CDR3 coding DNA: TGTGCCAGCACCAAGGCTCAGGGAGGGTTCCACGAGCAGTACTTC. Protein product: CASTKAQGGFHEQYF.

This clonotype was found a few times. This sequence joins TRBV29-1 and TRBJ1-2; no reliable D call. In germline, CDR1 is SQVTM, CDR2 ANQGSEA. The CDR3 runs 15 residues. V lost 3 bases and J 2 bases, leaving 16 bases between the germline ends. The CDR3 nucleotides are TGCAGCGTTGACCCGGTCTTGACTCTAAACTATGGCTACACCTTC. Translated, it gives CSVDPVLTLNYGYTF. The full variable domain, its missing parts supplied by reference TRBV29-1 and TRBJ1-2, is SAVISQKPSRDICQRGTSLTIQCQVDSQVTMMFWYRQQPGQSLTLIATANQGSEATYESGFVIDKFPISRPNLTFSTLTVSNMSPEDSSIYLCSVDPVLTLNYGYTFGSGTRLTVV.

J is TRBJ2-7 and V is TRBV7-2; 7 bases match TRBD2. The length of the CDR3 is 16 residues. V was pared by 2 bases and J by 4 bases, with 11 bases of the junction left unmatched. CDR1 is SGHTA, CDR2 FQGNSA, per germline. CDR3 residues: CASSLTYSGHVYEQYF. For the CDR3, the DNA is TGTGCCAGCAGCTTAACATATAGCGGGCACGTTTACGAGCAGTACTTC.

This clonotype was detected a few times. V and J are TRBV12-3 or TRBV12-4 and TRBJ2-1, with 8 bases aligning to TRBD1. The CDR3 has 15 residues. Unmatched junction bases numbered 6, after V lost 3 bases and J lost 5 bases. The CDR3 coding sequence is TGTGCCAGCAGTTTGAGCAGGGGGCAGAACAATGAGCAGTTCTTC. It codes for CASSLSRGQNNEQFF.

This chain uses TRBV20-1 with TRBJ2-1, with D perhaps given as TRBD1 or TRBD2 (5 bases each). Between the trimmed V and J ends, which lost 3 bases and 0 bases, there was a span of 12 bases. This CDR3 contains 15 residues. Germline CDR1 reads DFQATT; CDR2 reads SNEGSKA (reference sequence). CDR3 DNA: TGCAGTGCTAGTCAGTGGGGGAGCTCCTACAATGAGCAGTTCTTC. It translates to CSASQWGSSYNEQFF.

The V gene is TRBV19, the J gene TRBJ2-1, with D possibly being TRBD2 (5 bases). The CDR3 has 12 amino acids. V was pared by 3 bases and J by 8 bases, with 8 bases between. CDR1 is LNHDA and CDR2 is SQIVND in the germline V gene (reference sequence). In nucleotides, the CDR3 is TGTGCCAGTAGTATCGAGGGCGATGAGCAGTTCTTC. Its translation is CASSIEGDEQFF.

V gene TRBV5-1 combines with J gene TRBJ2-3; D is ambiguous. The CDR3 totals 14 residues. The germline V gene encodes CDR1 SGHRS and CDR2 YFSETQ. V was cut by 4 bases and J by 0 bases, with 9 bases left in between. DNA for the CDR3: TGCGCCAGCAGCGCGCCCGACAGCACAGATACGCAGTATTTT. Translation gives CASSAPDSTDTQYF.

This clonotype has a count of ten or more. The chain joins TRBV5-1 to TRBJ1-5; maybe TRBD1 (5 bases). V was pared by 3 bases and J by 0 bases, with 7 bases between. Germline assignment: CDR1 SGHRS and CDR2 YFSETQ. The CDR3 consists of 14 residues. CDR3 loop: CASSWDGSNQPQHF. The CDR3 coding sequence is TGCGCCAGCAGCTGGGACGGTAGCAATCAGCCCCAGCATTTT.

V and J are TRBV11-2 and TRBJ1-2, with a possible D match to TRBD1 (6 bases). This CDR3 comprises 12 residues. V lost 5 bases and J lost 8, with 12 bases in between. Germline CDR1 reads SGHAT; CDR2 reads FQNNGV. The CDR3 DNA reads as TGTGCCAGCAGCACATGGACAGTCGGCTACACCTTC. This sequence encodes CASSTWTVGYTF.

This clonotype was seen a few times. This sequence joins TRBV7-9 and TRBJ2-4, with TRBD1 as a possible D gene (6 bases). The CDR3 loop spans 14 amino acids. Trimming left V 5 bases short and J 3 bases short, with 11 bases between. Germline CDR1 reads SEHNR; CDR2 reads FQNEAQ (reference sequence). The CDR3, as DNA: TGTGCCAGCAGCCCAAGGGGGAGCAAAAACATTCAGTACTTC. It encodes CASSPRGSKNIQYF.

This clonotype was seen a few times. The genes are TRBV25-1 and TRBJ1-1, with D possibly being TRBD1 (5 bases). This CDR3 spans 13 amino acids. Germline CDR1 is MGHDK and CDR2 is SYGVNS. V was clipped by 7 bases and J by 0 bases, with 9 bases between them. In DNA form, the CDR3 reads TGTGCCAGCAATGTGACAGTGAACACTGAAGCTTTCTTT. It translates to CASNVTVNTEAFF.